One and the same sample provided the 9 T cell receptor beta chains below, sequenced in a study of CD8 T cells in Susac syndrome. Random-hexamer reverse transcription was applied to roughly 0.5 to 1 ug RNA. TCRdb independently ran MiXCR on the immunoSEQ multiplex PCR reads; one entry per CDR3 protein. The sample carries fewer than 150,000 distinct CDR3 sequences, approximately 95% recorded once. The specimen was CD8+ T cells from PBMCs. These receptors all stem from a human donor in good health.

The chain joins TRBV30 to TRBJ1-1; 7 positions agree with TRBD1. V lost 1 base, J lost 8 bases, and 10 bases stayed unmatched. CDR3 length equals 14 residues. Germline CDR1 reads GTSNPN; CDR2 reads SVGIG (reference sequence). The CDR3 DNA follows: TGTGCCTGGAGTGGATACAGGGGTGTTCTAGAAGCTTTCTTT. This encodes CAWSGYRGVLEAFF.

The CDR3: CASSSPRGPEQYF. The CDR3 nucleotides are TGCGCCAGCAGTTCACCCAGGGGCCCCGAGCAGTACTTC. The chain links TRBV5-1 to TRBJ2-7; maybe TRBD1 (6 bases). With 5 bases removed from V and 6 bases from J, the gap between germline ends came to 15 bases. Looked up from germline, CDR1 is SGHRS and CDR2 is YFSETQ. CDR3 length: 13 amino acids.

The V call is TRBV20-1, the J call TRBJ2-1; no clear D gene. V was cut by 6 bases and J by 7 bases, with 10 bases left in between. The CDR3 runs 11 residues. Germline V CDR1 and CDR2: DFQATT, SNEGSKA (reference sequence). The CDR3 DNA sequence: TGCAGTGCCCCCCTTGGGAATGAGCAGTTCTTC. Translating it yields CSAPLGNEQFF.

V gene TRBV20-1 combines with J gene TRBJ2-7, with 7 bases fitting TRBD1. Germline CDR1 DFQATT, CDR2 SNEGSKA (reference sequence). V gave up 5 bases and J gave up 3 bases; unmatched junction bases: 10. The length of the CDR3 is 14 residues. The CDR3 region has the DNA TGCAGTGCTCAGTACGACAGGGCTCGCTACGAGCAGTACTTC. Encoded protein: CSAQYDRARYEQYF.

CDR3 DNA: TGTGCCAGCAGCTCAGTGGCGTCGAGCGGGACCCAGTACTTC. The encoded protein is CASSSVASSGTQYF. This chain links TRBV7-9 with TRBJ2-5; tentatively, D is TRBD2 (5 bases). This CDR3 region has 14 residues. V was pared by 4 bases and J by 7 bases, with 16 bases between. Looked up from germline, CDR1 is SEHNR and CDR2 is FQNEAQ (reference sequence).

The chain carries TRBV30 and TRBJ1-1; the match to TRBD1 covers 8 bases. Germline V CDR1 and CDR2: GTSNPN, SVGIG (reference sequence). V shed 5 bases, J shed 3 bases, and the junction held 17 bases outside the gene matches. The CDR3 totals 17 residues. CDR3 amino acids: CAWQHEGTGWGYTEAFF. The CDR3 DNA reads TGTGCCTGGCAGCACGAAGGGACAGGCTGGGGGTACACTGAAGCTTTCTTT. The full variable domain, in which reference TRBV30 and TRBJ1-1 provide the parts outside the CDR3, is SQTIHQWPATLVQPVGSPLSLECTVEGTSNPNLYWYRQAAGRGLQLLFYSVGIGQISSEVPQNLSASRPQDRQFILSSKKLLLSDSGFYLCAWQHEGTGWGYTEAFFGQGTRLTVV.

This sequence joins TRBV4-3 and TRBJ1-2, with D perhaps TRBD1 (5 bases). Germline values: CDR1 LGHNA, CDR2 YSLEER. CDR3 length equals 14 residues. V was pared by 0 bases and J by 5 bases, with 10 bases between. The CDR3 DNA reads TGCGCCAGCAGCCAAGAGAGGGGTCGGTATGGCTACACCTTC. It specifies CASSQERGRYGYTF.

The V and J genes are TRBV20-1 and TRBJ2-1, with D perhaps matching TRBD2 (6 bases). Trimming left V 3 bases short and J 7 bases short, with 16 bases between. CDR1 DFQATT and CDR2 SNEGSKA come from the germline V gene (reference sequence). The CDR3 runs 14 residues. The CDR3 DNA is TGCAGTGCTAGCCGGAGGGAGTCCCTGAATGAGCAGTTCTTC. This sequence encodes CSASRRESLNEQFF.

J is TRBJ1-1 and V is TRBV30; D not certain. The CDR3 is 11 amino acids. CDR1 is GTSNPN and CDR2 is SVGIG in the germline V gene (reference sequence). The ends were cut back, 7 bases at V and 1 base at J, with 7 bases in the middle. The CDR3 here is CAYDQNTEAFF. CDR3 nucleotides: TGTGCCTATGACCAGAACACTGAAGCTTTCTTT.